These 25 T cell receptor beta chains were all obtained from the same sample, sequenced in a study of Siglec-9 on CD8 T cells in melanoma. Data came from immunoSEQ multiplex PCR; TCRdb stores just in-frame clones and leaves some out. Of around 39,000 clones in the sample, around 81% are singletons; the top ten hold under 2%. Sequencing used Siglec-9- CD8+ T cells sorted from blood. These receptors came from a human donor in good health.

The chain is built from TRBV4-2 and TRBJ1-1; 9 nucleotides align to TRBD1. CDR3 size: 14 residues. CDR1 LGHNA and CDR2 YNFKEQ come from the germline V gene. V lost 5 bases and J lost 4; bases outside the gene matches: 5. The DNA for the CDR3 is TGTGCCAGCAGCTCCCGACAGGGGGGCACTGAAGCTTTCTTT. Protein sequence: CASSSRQGGTEAFF.

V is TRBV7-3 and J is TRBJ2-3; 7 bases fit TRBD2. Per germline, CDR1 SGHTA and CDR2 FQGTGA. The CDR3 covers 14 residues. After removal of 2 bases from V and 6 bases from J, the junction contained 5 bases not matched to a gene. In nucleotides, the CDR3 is TGTGCCAGCAGCTTAGCCGGGGGAGGGGATACGCAGTATTTT. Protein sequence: CASSLAGGGDTQYF.

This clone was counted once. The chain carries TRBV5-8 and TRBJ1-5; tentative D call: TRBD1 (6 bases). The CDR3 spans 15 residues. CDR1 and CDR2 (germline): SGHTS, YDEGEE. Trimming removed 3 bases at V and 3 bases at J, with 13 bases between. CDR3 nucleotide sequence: TGTGCCAGCAGCTGGACAGTGACTTACAATCAGCCCCAGCATTTT. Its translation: CASSWTVTYNQPQHF.

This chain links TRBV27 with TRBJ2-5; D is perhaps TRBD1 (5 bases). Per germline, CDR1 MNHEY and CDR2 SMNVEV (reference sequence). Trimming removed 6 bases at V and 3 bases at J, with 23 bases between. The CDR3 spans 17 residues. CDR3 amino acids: CASSRLPGRAREETQYF. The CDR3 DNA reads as TGTGCCAGCAGCCGCCTCCCCGGCAGGGCAAGGGAAGAGACCCAGTACTTC.

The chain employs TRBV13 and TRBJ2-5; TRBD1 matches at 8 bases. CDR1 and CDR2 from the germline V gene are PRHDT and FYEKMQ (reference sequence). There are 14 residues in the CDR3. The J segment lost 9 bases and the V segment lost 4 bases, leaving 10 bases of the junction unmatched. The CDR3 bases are TGTGCCAGCAGCTACGGGGACAGGCCCATGGCCCAGTACTTC. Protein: CASSYGDRPMAQYF.

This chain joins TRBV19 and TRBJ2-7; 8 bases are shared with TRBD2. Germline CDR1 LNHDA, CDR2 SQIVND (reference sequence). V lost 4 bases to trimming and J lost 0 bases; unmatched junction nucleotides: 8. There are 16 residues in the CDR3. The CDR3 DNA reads TGTGCCAGTAGTACCACGGGGGGGATTCGCTCCTACGAGCAGTACTTC. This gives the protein CASSTTGGIRSYEQYF.

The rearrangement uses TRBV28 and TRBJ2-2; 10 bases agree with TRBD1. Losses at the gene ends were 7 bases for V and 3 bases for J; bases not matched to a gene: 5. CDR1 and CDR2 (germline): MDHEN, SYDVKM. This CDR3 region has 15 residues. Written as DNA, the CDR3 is TGTGCCAGCACTCCCGGGACAGGGGACACCGGGGAGCTGTTTTTT. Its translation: CASTPGTGDTGELFF.

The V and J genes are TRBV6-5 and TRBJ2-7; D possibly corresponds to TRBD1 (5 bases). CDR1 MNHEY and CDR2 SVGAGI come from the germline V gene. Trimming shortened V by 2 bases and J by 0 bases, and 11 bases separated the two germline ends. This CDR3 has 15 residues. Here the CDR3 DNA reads TGTGCCAGCAGTTACACCCAGGGCGTCTCCTACGAGCAGTACTTC. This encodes CASSYTQGVSYEQYF.

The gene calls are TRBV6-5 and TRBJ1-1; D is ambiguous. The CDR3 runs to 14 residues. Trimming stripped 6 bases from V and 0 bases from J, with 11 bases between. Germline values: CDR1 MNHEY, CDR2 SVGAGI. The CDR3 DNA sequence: TGTGCCAGCAGGGATTGGGGAATGAACACTGAAGCTTTCTTT. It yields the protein CASRDWGMNTEAFF.

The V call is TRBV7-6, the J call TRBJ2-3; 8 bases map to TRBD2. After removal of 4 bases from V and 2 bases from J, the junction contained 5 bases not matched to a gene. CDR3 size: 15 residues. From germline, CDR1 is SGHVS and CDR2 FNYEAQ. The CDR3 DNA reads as TGTGCCAGCAGCTGGTCGACTAGCGCCACAGATACGCAGTATTTT. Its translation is CASSWSTSATDTQYF.

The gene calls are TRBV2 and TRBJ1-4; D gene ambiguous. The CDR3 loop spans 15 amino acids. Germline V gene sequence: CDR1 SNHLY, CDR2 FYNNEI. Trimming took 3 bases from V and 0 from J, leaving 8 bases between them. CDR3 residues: CASSDGDATNEKLFF. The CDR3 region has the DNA TGTGCCAGCAGTGACGGGGATGCAACTAATGAAAAACTGTTTTTT.

CDR3: CASSLGGAGTGELFF. The CDR3 DNA sequence: TGTGCCAGCAGCTTAGGGGGGGCCGGCACCGGGGAGCTGTTTTTT. The chain has TRBV7-6 and TRBJ2-2; D could derive from TRBD1 or TRBD2 (6 bases each). CDR3 length: 15 amino acids. V lost 1 base and J lost 4, with 10 bases in between. The germline CDR1 and CDR2 sequences are SGHVS and FNYEAQ.

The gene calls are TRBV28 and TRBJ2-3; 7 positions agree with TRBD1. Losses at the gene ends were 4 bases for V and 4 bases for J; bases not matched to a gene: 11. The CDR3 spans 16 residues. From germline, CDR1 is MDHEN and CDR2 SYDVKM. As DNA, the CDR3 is TGTGCCAGCAGTTCAAGAATAGGGGGCAACGCAGATACGCAGTATTTT. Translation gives CASSSRIGGNADTQYF.

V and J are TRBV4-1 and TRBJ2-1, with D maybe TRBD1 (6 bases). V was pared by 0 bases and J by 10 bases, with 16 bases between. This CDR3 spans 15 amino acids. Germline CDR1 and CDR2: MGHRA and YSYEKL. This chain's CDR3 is CASSQDGLGAPEQFF. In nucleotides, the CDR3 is TGCGCCAGCAGCCAAGATGGATTGGGGGCTCCCGAGCAGTTCTTC.

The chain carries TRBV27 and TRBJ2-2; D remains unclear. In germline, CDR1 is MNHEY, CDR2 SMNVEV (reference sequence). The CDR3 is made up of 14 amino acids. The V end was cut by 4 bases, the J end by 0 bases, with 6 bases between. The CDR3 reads CASSWATNTGELFF. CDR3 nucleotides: TGTGCCAGCAGTTGGGCTACGAACACCGGGGAGCTGTTTTTT.

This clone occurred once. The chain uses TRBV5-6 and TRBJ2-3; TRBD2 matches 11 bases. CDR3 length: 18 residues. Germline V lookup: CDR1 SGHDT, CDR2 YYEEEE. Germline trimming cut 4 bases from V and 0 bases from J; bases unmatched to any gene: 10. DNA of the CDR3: TGTGCCAGCAGCGTCGCCGGGACTAGCGGAGGGAGCACAGATACGCAGTATTTT. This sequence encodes CASSVAGTSGGSTDTQYF.

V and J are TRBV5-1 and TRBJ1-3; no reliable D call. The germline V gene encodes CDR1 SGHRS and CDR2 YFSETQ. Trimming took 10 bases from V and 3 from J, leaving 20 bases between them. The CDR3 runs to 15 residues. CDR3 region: CAAASGRWGGNTIYF. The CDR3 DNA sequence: TGCGCCGCCGCCAGTGGGCGCTGGGGTGGAAACACCATATATTTT.

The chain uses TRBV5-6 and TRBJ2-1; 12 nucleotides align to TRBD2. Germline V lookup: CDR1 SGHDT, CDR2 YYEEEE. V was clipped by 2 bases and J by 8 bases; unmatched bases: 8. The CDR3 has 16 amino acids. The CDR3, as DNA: TGTGCCAGCAGCTTTGGCGCTAGCGGGAGGGCGGATGAGCAGTTCTTC. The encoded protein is CASSFGASGRADEQFF.

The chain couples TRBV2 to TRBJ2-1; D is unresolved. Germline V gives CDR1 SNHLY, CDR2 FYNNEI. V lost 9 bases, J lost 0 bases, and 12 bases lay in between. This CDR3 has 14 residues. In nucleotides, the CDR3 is TGTGCCAGAACTGGAGTCTCCTCCTACAATGAGCAGTTCTTC. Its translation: CARTGVSSYNEQFF.

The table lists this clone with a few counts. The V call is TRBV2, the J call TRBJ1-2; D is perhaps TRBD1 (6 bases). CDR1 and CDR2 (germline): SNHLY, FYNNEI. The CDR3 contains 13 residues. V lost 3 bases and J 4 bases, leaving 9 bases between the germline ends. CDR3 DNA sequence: TGTGCCAGCAGTGAGGGGGGCGGCTATGGCTACACCTTC. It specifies CASSEGGGYGYTF. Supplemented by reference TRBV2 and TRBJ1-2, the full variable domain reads EPEVTQTPSHQVTQMGQEVILRCVPISNHLYFYWYRQILGQKVEFLVSFYNNEISEKSEIFDDQFSVERPDGSNFTLKIRSTKLEDSAMYFCASSEGGGYGYTFGSGTRLTVV.

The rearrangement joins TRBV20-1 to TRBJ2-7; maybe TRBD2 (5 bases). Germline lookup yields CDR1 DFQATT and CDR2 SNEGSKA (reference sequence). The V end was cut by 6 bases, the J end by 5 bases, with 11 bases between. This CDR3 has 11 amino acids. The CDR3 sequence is CSASREDEQYF. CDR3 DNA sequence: TGCAGTGCGAGCCGGGAAGACGAGCAGTACTTC.

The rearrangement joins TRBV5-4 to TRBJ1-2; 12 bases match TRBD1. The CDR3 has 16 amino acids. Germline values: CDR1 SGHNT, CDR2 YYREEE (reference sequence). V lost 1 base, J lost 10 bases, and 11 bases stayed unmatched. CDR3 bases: TGTGCCAGCAGCTTGAGAGGGACAGGGGGCCTTTGGGACTACACCTTC. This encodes CASSLRGTGGLWDYTF.

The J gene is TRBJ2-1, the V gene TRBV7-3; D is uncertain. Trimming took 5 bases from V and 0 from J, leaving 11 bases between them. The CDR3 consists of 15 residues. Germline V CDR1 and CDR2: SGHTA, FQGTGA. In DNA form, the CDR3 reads TGTGCCAGCAGCCACGACACGAGCTCCTACAATGAGCAGTTCTTC. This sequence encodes CASSHDTSSYNEQFF. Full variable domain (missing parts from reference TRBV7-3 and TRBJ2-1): GAGVSQTPSNKVTEKGKYVELRCDPISGHTALYWYRQSLGQGPEFLIYFQGTGAADDSGLPNDRFFAVRPEGSVSTLKIQRTERGDSAVYLCASSHDTSSYNEQFFGPGTRLTVL.

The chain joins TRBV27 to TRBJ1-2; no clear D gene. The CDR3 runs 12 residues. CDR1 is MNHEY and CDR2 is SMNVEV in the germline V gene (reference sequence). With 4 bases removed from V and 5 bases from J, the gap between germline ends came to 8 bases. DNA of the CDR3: TGTGCCAGCAGTTCCGCGGGTTATGGCTACACCTTC. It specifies CASSSAGYGYTF.

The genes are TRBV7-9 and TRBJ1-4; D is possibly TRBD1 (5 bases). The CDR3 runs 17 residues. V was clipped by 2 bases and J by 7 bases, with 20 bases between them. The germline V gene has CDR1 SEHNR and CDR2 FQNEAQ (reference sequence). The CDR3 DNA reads TGTGCCAGCAGCTTACTTGCGCCCTCGGGGCTTTCTGAAAAACTGTTTTTT. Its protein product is CASSLLAPSGLSEKLFF.